The clone carrying this TCR beta chain appeared once. The record originates from a study of shared clonotypes between healthy human individuals. Sequenced by immunoSEQ multiplex PCR; TCRdb stores in-frame clones only, minus some. The sample holds 170,000 or so clones; approximately 61% are singletons and the top ten take more than 9%. This CDR3 is 15 amino acids long. Germline V gene data show CDR1 as MNHEY and CDR2 as SVGAGI. Trimming took 5 bases from V and 4 from J; bases not matched to a gene: 8. The sequencing sample was made of memory CD4+ T cells sorted from blood. Subset meaning: CD45RA-negative fraction. J is TRBJ1-1 and V is TRBV6-5, with 9 bases fitting TRBD1. The sequence was collected from a man younger than 45 in good health. The CDR3 DNA sequence: TGTGCCAGCAGTCCATGGACAGGGGAAGGCACTGAAGCTTTCTTT. This translates into CASSPWTGEGTEAFF.